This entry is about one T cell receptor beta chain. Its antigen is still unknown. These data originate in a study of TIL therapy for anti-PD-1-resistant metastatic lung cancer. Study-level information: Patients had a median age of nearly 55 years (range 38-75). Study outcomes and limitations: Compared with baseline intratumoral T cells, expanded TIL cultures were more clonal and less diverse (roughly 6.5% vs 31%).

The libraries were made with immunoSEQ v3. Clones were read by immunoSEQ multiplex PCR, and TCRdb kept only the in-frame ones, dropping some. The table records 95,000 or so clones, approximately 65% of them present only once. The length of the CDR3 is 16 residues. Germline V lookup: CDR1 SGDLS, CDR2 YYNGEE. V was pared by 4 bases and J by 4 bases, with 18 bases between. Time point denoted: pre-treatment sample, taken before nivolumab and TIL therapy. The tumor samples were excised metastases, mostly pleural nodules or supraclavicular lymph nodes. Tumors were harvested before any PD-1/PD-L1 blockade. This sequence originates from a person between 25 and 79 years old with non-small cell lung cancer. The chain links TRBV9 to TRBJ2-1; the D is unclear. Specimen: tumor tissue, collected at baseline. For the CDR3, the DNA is TGTGCCAGCAGCAGGGTTTCACTCCCGAAATACAATGAGCAGTTCTTC. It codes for CASSRVSLPKYNEQFF.